The T cell receptor (beta chain) under discussion was sequenced for a study of CD8 T cells in cerebrospinal fluid in Alzheimer's disease. Study background: CSF T cell clonal expansion was assessed by plate-based nested PCR and droplet-based sequencing.

CSF cells were profiled by 10X single-cell V(D)J and 5' expression. For each CDR3 protein, TCRdb gives one entry from its re-call of the 10x single-cell sequencing reads, without DNA. The listing contains roughly 860 distinct CDR3 sequences. This clonotype is classed as large by frequency. The CDR3 covers 14 residues. The germline V gene has CDR1 SGHTA and CDR2 FQGNSA. The chain couples TRBV7-2 to TRBJ1-2; TCRdb selects TRBD1, and the lack of DNA leaves this call unchecked. Sequenced input: cerebrospinal fluid. The source of this sequence is a human donor with Parkinson's disease. Here the CDR3 reads CASSLTGRVYGYTF.